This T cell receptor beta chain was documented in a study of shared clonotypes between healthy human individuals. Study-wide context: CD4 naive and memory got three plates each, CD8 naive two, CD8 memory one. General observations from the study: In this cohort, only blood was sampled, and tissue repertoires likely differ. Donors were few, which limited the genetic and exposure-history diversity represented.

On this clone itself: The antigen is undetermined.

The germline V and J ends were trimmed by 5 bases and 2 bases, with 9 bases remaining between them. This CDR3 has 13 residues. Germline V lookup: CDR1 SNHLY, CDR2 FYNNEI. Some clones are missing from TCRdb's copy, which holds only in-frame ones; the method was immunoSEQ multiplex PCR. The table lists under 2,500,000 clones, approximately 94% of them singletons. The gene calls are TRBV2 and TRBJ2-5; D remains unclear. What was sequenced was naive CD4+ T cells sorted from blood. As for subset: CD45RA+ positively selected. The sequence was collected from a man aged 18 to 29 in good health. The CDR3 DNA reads TGTGCCAGCAGTCAAGGGTTTCAAGAGACCCAGTACTTC. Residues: CASSQGFQETQYF.